This T cell receptor beta chain was identified during a study of blood T cell repertoires in COVID-19. Study background: Both acute and convalescent COVID-19 samples were obtained from the United States, Italy and Spain. Sample material is recorded as cDNA or gDNA derived from T cells, B-cell-depleted T cells, or PBMCs.

V gave up 8 bases and J gave up 3 bases, with 13 bases separating them. Germline V CDR1 and CDR2: MNHEY, SVGAGI. The CDR3 contains 13 residues. Methods used by the authors: The assay estimated nucleated cells by amplifying reference gene primers. Assay: immunoSEQ multiplex PCR; the TCRdb copy retains only in-frame clones and omits some. That table is the source of V, J and clone size, and D and trimming were worked out from the DNA. The sample carries over 200,000 clones, about 80% recorded once. The chain recombines TRBV6-5 with TRBJ1-1; the D is unclear. The TCR originated in a man aged 50-60 years with active or convalescent COVID-19. The source material was peripheral blood. CDR3 sequence: CASGIQRDTEAFF. DNA for the CDR3: TGTGCCAGCGGGATTCAGAGGGACACTGAAGCTTTCTTT.